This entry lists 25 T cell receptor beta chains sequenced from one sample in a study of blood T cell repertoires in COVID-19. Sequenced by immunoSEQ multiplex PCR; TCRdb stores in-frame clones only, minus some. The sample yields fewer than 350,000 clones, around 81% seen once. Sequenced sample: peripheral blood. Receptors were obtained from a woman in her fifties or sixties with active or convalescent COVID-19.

The CDR3 protein is CASSQDPGTPGGYTF. The CDR3 DNA reads TGCGCCAGCAGCCAAGATCCGGGGACTCCCGGTGGCTACACCTTC. The chain carries TRBV4-1 and TRBJ1-2; tentatively, D is TRBD1 (5 bases). V lost 0 bases and J 7 bases, leaving 15 bases between the germline ends. Per germline, CDR1 MGHRA and CDR2 YSYEKL. The CDR3 runs to 15 residues.

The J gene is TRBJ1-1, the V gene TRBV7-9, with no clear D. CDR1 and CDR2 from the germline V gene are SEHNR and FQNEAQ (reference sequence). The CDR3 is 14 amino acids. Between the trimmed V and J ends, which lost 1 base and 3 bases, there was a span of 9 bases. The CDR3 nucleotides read TGTGCCAGCAGCTTAGGTGTTATGTACACTGAAGCTTTCTTT. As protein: CASSLGVMYTEAFF.

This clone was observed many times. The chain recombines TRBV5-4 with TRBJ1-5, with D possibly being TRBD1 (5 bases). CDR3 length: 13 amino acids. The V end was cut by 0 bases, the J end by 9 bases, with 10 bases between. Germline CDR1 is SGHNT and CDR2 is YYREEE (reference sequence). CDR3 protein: CASSLEGFGPQHF. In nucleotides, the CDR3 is TGTGCCAGCAGCTTGGAGGGGTTCGGGCCCCAGCATTTT. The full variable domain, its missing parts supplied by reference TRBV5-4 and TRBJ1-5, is ETGVTQSPTHLIKTRGQQVTLRCSSQSGHNTVSWYQQALGQGPQFIFQYYREEENGRGNFPPRFSGLQFPNYSSELNVNALELDDSALYLCASSLEGFGPQHFGDGTRLSIL.

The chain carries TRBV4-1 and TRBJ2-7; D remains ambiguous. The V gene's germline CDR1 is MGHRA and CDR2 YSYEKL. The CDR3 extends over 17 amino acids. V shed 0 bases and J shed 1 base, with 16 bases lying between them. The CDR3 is CASSQEVDFHWSYEQYF. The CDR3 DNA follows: TGCGCCAGCAGCCAAGAGGTTGACTTCCACTGGTCCTACGAGCAGTACTTC.

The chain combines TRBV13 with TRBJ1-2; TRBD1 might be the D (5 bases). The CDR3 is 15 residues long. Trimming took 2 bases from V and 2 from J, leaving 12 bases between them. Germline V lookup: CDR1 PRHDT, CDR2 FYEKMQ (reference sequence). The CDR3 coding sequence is TGTGCCAGCAGCTTACAGGGACTGGGAAACTATGGCTACACCTTC. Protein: CASSLQGLGNYGYTF.

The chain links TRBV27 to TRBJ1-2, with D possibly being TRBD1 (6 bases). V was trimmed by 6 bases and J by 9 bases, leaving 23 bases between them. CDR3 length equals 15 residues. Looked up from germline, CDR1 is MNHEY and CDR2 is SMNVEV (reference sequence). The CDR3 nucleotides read TGTGCCAGCAGCACTGCCCCGGGGGGCGCTAGGAGCTACACCTTC. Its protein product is CASSTAPGGARSYTF.

CDR3 nucleotides: TGTGCCAGCAGCCCAGAATCTAGCGGGGGAACCTACGAGCAGTACTTC. It yields the protein CASSPESSGGTYEQYF. The rearrangement links TRBV6-2 or TRBV6-3 to TRBJ2-7; TRBD2 matches at 10 bases. This CDR3 region has 16 residues. The trim removed 6 bases at V and 2 bases at J, leaving 10 bases unmatched. CDR1 and CDR2 (germline): MNHEY, SVGEGT.

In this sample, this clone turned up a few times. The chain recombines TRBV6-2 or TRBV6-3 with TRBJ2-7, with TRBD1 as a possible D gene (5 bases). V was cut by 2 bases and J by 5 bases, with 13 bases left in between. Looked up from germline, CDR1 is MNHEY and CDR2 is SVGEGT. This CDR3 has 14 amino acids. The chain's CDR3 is CASSYAAGSHEQYF. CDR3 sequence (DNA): TGTGCCAGCAGTTACGCAGCAGGGTCGCACGAGCAGTACTTC.

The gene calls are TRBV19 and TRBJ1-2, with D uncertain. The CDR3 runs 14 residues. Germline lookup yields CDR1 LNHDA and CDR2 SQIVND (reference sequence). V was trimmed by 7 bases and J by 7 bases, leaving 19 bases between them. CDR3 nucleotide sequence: TGTGCCAGTACTCGAAGCCAGGTCCAAAGTGGCTACACCTTC. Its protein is CASTRSQVQSGYTF.

As DNA, the CDR3 is TGTGCCAGCAAACCGAAACAGGGAAATCAGCCCCAGCATTTT. It is translated as CASKPKQGNQPQHF. The V gene is TRBV6-5, the J gene TRBJ1-5, with TRBD1 as a possible D gene (6 bases). The CDR3 is made up of 14 amino acids. The V and J ends lost 7 bases and 4 bases respectively, with 14 bases between them. CDR1 and CDR2 from the germline V gene are MNHEY and SVGAGI.

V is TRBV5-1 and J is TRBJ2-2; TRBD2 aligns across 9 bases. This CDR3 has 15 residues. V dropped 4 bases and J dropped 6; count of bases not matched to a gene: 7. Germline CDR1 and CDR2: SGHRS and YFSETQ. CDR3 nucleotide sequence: TGCGCCAGCAGCGCCCCCGGGACTAGCCCCGGGGAGCTGTTTTTT. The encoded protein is CASSAPGTSPGELFF.

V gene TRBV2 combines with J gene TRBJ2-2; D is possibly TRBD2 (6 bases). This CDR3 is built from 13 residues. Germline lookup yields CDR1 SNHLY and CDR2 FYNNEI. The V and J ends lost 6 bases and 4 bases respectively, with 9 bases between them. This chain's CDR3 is CASRRDFTGELFF. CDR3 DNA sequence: TGTGCCAGCAGGAGGGACTTCACCGGGGAGCTGTTTTTT.

The CDR3 protein is CAIRAPGTSPEQYF. For the CDR3, the DNA is TGTGCCATCAGGGCACCCGGGACTAGCCCCGAGCAGTACTTC. V gene TRBV10-3 combines with J gene TRBJ2-7, with TRBD2 matching 9 bases. Germline-derived CDR1 and CDR2 are ENHRY and SYGVKD. The CDR3 loop spans 14 amino acids. Trimming at V came to 6 bases and at J to 6 bases, leaving 9 bases not matched to a gene.

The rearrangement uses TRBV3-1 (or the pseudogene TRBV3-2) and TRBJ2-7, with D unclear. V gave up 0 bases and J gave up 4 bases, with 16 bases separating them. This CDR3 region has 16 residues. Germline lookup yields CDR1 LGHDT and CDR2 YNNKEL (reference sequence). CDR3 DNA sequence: TGTGCCAGCAGCCAAGATCTGCAGCGCGCGAAATACGAGCAGTACTTC. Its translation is CASSQDLQRAKYEQYF.

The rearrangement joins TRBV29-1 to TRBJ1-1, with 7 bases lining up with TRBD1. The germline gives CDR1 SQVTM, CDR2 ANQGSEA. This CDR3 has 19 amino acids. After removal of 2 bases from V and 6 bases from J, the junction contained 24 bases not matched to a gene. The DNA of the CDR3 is TGCAGCGTTGAAAGTTTCAGGACAGGAGCTCCCTTGAGCAGGCCTGAAGCTTTCTTT. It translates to CSVESFRTGAPLSRPEAFF.

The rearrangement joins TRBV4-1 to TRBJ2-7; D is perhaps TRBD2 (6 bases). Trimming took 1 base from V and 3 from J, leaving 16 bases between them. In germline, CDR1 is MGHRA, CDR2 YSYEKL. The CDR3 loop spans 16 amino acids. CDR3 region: CASSQGWDWENYEQYF. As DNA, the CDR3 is TGCGCCAGCAGCCAAGGGTGGGACTGGGAAAACTACGAGCAGTACTTC.

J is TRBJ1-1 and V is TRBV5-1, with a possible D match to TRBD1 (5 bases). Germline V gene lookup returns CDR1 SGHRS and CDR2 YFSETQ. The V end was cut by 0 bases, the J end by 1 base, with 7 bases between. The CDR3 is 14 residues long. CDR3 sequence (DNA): TGCGCCAGCAGCTTGGAAGGACAGAACACTGAAGCTTTCTTT. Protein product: CASSLEGQNTEAFF.

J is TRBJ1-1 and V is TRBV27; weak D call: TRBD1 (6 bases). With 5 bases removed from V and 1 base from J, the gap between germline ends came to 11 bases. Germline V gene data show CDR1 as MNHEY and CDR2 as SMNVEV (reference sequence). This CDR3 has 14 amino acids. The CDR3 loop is CASSPPDRNTEAFF. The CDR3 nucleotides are TGTGCCAGCAGTCCCCCGGACAGGAACACTGAAGCTTTCTTT.

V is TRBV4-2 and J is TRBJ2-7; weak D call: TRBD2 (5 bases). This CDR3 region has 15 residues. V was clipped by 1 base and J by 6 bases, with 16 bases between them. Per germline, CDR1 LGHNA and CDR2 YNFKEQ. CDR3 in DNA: TGTGCCAGCAGCCAAGTGAAGATTCCCGGGGTCGAGCAGTACTTC. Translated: CASSQVKIPGVEQYF.

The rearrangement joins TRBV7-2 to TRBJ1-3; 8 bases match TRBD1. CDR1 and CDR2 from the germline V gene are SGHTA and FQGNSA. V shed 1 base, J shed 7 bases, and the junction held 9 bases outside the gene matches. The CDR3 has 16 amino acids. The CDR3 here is CASSLVGWTGTNTIYF. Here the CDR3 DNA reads TGTGCCAGCAGCTTAGTGGGCTGGACAGGGACGAACACCATATATTTT.

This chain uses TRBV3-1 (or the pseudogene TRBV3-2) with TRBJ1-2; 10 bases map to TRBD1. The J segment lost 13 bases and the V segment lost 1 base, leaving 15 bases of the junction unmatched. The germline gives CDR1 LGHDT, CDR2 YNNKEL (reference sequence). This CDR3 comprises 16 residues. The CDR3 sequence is CASSQGPGGQGTSTTF. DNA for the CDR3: TGTGCCAGCAGCCAAGGACCCGGGGGACAGGGGACATCAACCACCTTC.

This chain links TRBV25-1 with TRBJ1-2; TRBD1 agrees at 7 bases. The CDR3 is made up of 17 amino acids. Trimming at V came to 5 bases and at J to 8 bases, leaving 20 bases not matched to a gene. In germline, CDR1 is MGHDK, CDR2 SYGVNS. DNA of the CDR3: TGTGCCAGCAGTCCCTCGAGACAGGGAAGTGCCCACCGGGGCTACACCTTC. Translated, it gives CASSPSRQGSAHRGYTF.

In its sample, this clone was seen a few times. CDR3 in amino acids: CASSGQGEYNEQFF. CDR3 nucleotides: TGTGCCAGCAGCGGACAGGGGGAATACAATGAGCAGTTCTTC. The chain employs TRBV7-9 and TRBJ2-1, with 10 bases that match TRBD1. With 5 bases clipped from V and 4 bases from J, the junction kept 2 bases outside the gene matches. Germline V lookup: CDR1 SEHNR, CDR2 FQNEAQ (reference sequence). CDR3 size: 14 residues.

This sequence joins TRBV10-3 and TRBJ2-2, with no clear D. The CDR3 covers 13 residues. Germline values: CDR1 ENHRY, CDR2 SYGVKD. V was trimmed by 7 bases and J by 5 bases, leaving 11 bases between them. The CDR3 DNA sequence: TGTGCCATCATCATTTCCGGGACCGGGGAGCTGTTTTTT. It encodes CAIIISGTGELFF.

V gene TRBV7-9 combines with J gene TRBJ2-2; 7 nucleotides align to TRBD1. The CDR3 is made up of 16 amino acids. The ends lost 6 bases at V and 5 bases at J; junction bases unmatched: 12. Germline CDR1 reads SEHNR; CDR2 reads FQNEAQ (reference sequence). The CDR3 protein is CASRADREKNTGELFF. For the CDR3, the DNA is TGTGCCAGCAGAGCCGACAGGGAGAAGAATACCGGGGAGCTGTTTTTT.